This T cell receptor (beta chain) was recovered during a study of blood T cell repertoires in COVID-19. Study-level information: Spain, Italy and the United States supplied samples that represented acute and convalescent COVID-19. Nucleic acid was either cDNA or gDNA, and it came from T cells, B-cell-depleted T cells, or PBMCs.

Per the germline V gene, CDR1 is LNHDA and CDR2 is SQIVND (reference sequence). The CDR3 runs 16 residues. The trim removed 2 bases at V and 8 bases at J, leaving 6 bases unmatched. Authors' data handling: Amplifying reference gene primers gave estimates of nucleated cell counts. Only in-frame clones appear in the TCRdb table, and some are missing; sequencing was by immunoSEQ multiplex PCR. For V, J and clone size, that table is used; D and trimming come from the DNA. The sample carries some 210,000 clones, about nine tenths recorded once. V and J are TRBV19 and TRBJ2-1; 13 positions agree with TRBD2. Source material: peripheral blood. This receptor was taken from a woman in her forties with acute or convalescent COVID-19. CDR3 sequence (DNA): TGTGCCAGTAGTATAAGGACTAGCGGGGGCTTCGATGAGCAGTTCTTC. It translates to CASSIRTSGGFDEQFF.